The 14 T cell receptor beta chains in this list originate from one sample, sequenced in a study of cytomegalovirus exposure and HLA in healthy donors (dated by TCRdb to 2017 to 2019). The library was built by means of the immunoSEQ multiplex PCR assay. For the multiplex PCR, a mixture combining 60 forward primers for TCR Vbeta segments and 13 reverse primers for TCR Jbeta segments was used. The table comes from immuneACCESS by way of TCRdb, which keeps in-frame sequences with V and J called. Part of the clones is missing from these tables; in studies checked, under half for an unresolved V gene and the rest for unknown reasons. In this sample the table shows around 200,000 clones, around 78% of which occur a single time. The top ten constitute about 2.1% of the sample. The sample comprised PBMCs. These receptors were collected from a man younger than 45 in good health and CMV-seronegative.

The chain is built from TRBV5-1 and TRBJ1-1; D unclear. V shed 5 bases and J shed 6 bases, with 17 bases lying between them. Germline assignment: CDR1 SGHRS and CDR2 YFSETQ. The CDR3 runs 14 residues. This CDR3 reads CASSSLHMGPEAFF. In DNA form, the CDR3 reads TGCGCCAGCAGTTCACTTCACATGGGCCCTGAAGCTTTCTTT.

The chain combines TRBV4-1 with TRBJ1-4; 9 bases map to TRBD1. Germline lookup yields CDR1 MGHRA and CDR2 YSYEKL. J gave up 0 bases and V 2 bases, and 7 bases lay outside the gene matches. This CDR3 has 18 amino acids. This CDR3 is CASSQPGQGRTTNEKLFF. The CDR3 coding sequence is TGCGCCAGCAGCCAACCCGGACAGGGGCGGACAACTAATGAAAAACTGTTTTTT.

V is TRBV15 and J is TRBJ2-1, with 8 bases matching TRBD2. With 8 bases clipped from V and 4 bases from J, the junction kept 7 bases outside the gene matches. CDR1 is LNHNV, CDR2 YYDKDF, per germline (reference sequence). CDR3 length: 14 amino acids. The CDR3 DNA is TGTGCCACCCGAGCGGGAGAGAGGTACAATGAGCAGTTCTTC. The encoded protein is CATRAGERYNEQFF.

The chain is built from TRBV6-1 and TRBJ1-2; 8 nucleotides line up with TRBD1. Germline CDR1 and CDR2: MNHNS and SASEGT. The CDR3 totals 13 residues. The ends lost 6 bases at V and 8 bases at J; junction bases unmatched: 8. Here the CDR3 DNA reads TGTGCCAGCAGAAACAGGGGGGCTCAGGGCTACACCTTC. Encoded protein: CASRNRGAQGYTF.

The chain has TRBV18 and TRBJ2-1; no clear D. The V gene's germline CDR1 is KGHSH and CDR2 LQKENI. The CDR3 runs to 13 residues. Deletions cut 3 bases from V and 4 bases from J, with 7 bases between. This CDR3 is CASSPDSYNEQFF. The CDR3 DNA reads TGTGCCAGCTCACCTGACTCGTACAATGAGCAGTTCTTC.

This chain uses TRBV29-1 with TRBJ2-1, with 8 positions matching TRBD2. With V trimmed by 1 base and J by 5 bases, 13 bases remained unmatched. The CDR3 spans 17 residues. Germline-derived CDR1 and CDR2 are SQVTM and ANQGSEA. The CDR3 nucleotides read TGCAGCGTTGAAGGCCTAACCGGGAGGGCCCAAAACAATGAGCAGTTCTTC. Protein product: CSVEGLTGRAQNNEQFF.

This chain connects TRBV9 to TRBJ2-1; 8 positions agree with TRBD2. The J segment lost 6 bases and the V segment lost 5 bases, leaving 7 bases of the junction unmatched. The CDR3 covers 14 residues. Germline V lookup: CDR1 SGDLS, CDR2 YYNGEE. The CDR3 loop reads CASSPGLVPNEQFF. CDR3 nucleotides: TGTGCCAGCAGTCCGGGACTAGTCCCCAATGAGCAGTTCTTC.

This sequence joins TRBV9 and TRBJ2-1; a weak D match, TRBD2 (5 bases). Germline assignment: CDR1 SGDLS and CDR2 YYNGEE. CDR3 size: 15 residues. Trimming shortened V by 4 bases and J by 0 bases, and 11 bases separated the two germline ends. CDR3 amino acids: CASSTAVSSYNEQFF. The CDR3 nucleotides read TGTGCCAGCAGCACAGCGGTTAGCTCCTACAATGAGCAGTTCTTC. The whole variable domain, remainder taken from reference TRBV9 and TRBJ2-1, is DSGVTQTPKHLITATGQRVTLRCSPRSGDLSVYWYQQSLDQGLQFLIQYYNGEERAKGNILERFSAQQFPDLHSELNLSSLELGDSALYFCASSTAVSSYNEQFFGPGTRLTVL.

The chain links TRBV27 to TRBJ2-5, with D possibly TRBD2 on 5 matching bases. V lost 5 bases and J 11 bases, leaving 12 bases between the germline ends. Germline V gene sequence: CDR1 MNHEY, CDR2 SMNVEV (reference sequence). The CDR3 covers 11 residues. The CDR3 coding sequence is TGTGCCAGCAGTCGACCCCCGGGGCAGTACTTC. Translated: CASSRPPGQYF.

This chain uses TRBV5-1 with TRBJ1-3; D unclear. CDR3 size: 15 residues. V lost 3 bases, J lost 6 bases, and 16 bases lay in between. Germline CDR1 is SGHRS and CDR2 is YFSETQ. The CDR3 DNA sequence: TGCGCCAGCAGCTCCAACGGGGAAGTCGTAAACACCATATATTTT. Protein sequence: CASSSNGEVVNTIYF.

In this sample, this clone turned up a few times. The genes are TRBV7-6 and TRBJ2-5; 7 positions agree with TRBD1. Germline V lookup: CDR1 SGHVS, CDR2 FNYEAQ. Trimming took 6 bases from V and 1 from J; bases not matched to a gene: 5. This CDR3 is 14 amino acids long. CDR3 bases: TGTGCCAGCAGTTACCGACAGGGCCAAGAGACCCAGTACTTC. Translated: CASSYRQGQETQYF.

The table lists this clone with a count of one. In DNA form, the CDR3 reads TGTGCCAGCAGCTTAACCCCAGGGTTTACCTACGAGCAGTACTTC. Protein product: CASSLTPGFTYEQYF. The chain has TRBV5-5 and TRBJ2-7, with a tentative D call TRBD1 (5 bases). The CDR3 sequence is 15 residues long. The germline V and J ends were trimmed by 2 bases and 2 bases, with 14 bases remaining between them. The germline V gene has CDR1 SGHKS and CDR2 YYEKEE (reference sequence).

The V gene is TRBV6-5, the J gene TRBJ1-1; no reliable D call. Germline V CDR1 and CDR2: MNHEY, SVGAGI. The germline V and J ends were trimmed by 6 bases and 1 base, with 9 bases remaining between them. The CDR3 is made up of 13 amino acids. CDR3 loop: CASRRGENTEAFF. The CDR3 coding sequence is TGTGCCAGCAGACGGGGAGAGAACACTGAAGCTTTCTTT.

The chain recombines TRBV5-6 with TRBJ1-3; 8 bases map to TRBD1. Germline loops: CDR1 SGHDT, CDR2 YYEEEE. V shed 4 bases and J 1 base; nucleotides not matched to a gene: 10. This CDR3 region has 17 residues. This CDR3 is CASSRLTGQGSGNTIYF. The CDR3 nucleotides are TGTGCCAGCAGCCGCTTAACTGGACAGGGTTCTGGAAACACCATATATTTT.